The rows below give T cell receptor beta chains drawn from one sample of a study of T cells in Graves' hyperthyroidism and ophthalmopathy. TCRdb passed the multiplex PCR reads through MiXCR, listing each CDR3 protein once. Of 500,000 or so distinct CDR3 sequences listed, more than 15% were seen once; the top ten hold approximately 30%. Sequenced input: blood. These receptors were obtained from a woman in her thirties with Graves' ophthalmopathy. Each CDR3 is given with its conserved first and last residue. The order of the fields is V gene, CDR3 length, D gene, CDR3 protein. A D gene is named only where the DNA matches it firmly.

TRBV7-2	15	TRBD1	CASSARQGESAEAFF
TRBV5-6	13	NA	CASSLSALLTQYF
TRBV7-2	15	NA	CASSHREGAKNIQYF
TRBV3-1	14	NA	CASSQGRVGEKLFF
TRBV28	11	NA	CASSFGYGAFF
TRBV6-2/TRBV6-3	16	NA	CASSYSPGGEYYGYTF
TRBV6-1	13	TRBD2	CASRTSGDYEQYF
TRBV29-1	13	NA	CSVARGGSYEQYF
TRBV7-3	13	TRBD2	CASSLWGGNEQFF
TRBV6-1	14	NA	CASSEVRQPGELFF
TRBV12-3/TRBV12-4	14	NA	CASSSSSWTSEAFF
TRBV10-2	14	NA	CASREWRGNTEAFF
TRBV27	17	NA	CASSLLRGLDFVETQYF
TRBV19	14	NA	CASSISRVDEKLFF
TRBV6-2/TRBV6-3	14	NA	CASSQLRAAYEQYF
TRBV29-1	13	NA	CSVDRELEETQYF
TRBV2	15	NA	CASSAWKSSGNTIYF
TRBV28	15	NA	CASSLSPMSPDTQYF
TRBV28	17	NA	CASSQKLQGSGNQPQHF
TRBV15	16	NA	CATSRPGTSGSYEQYF
TRBV29-1	14	TRBD1	CSGGDRAGTGELLF
TRBV12-3/TRBV12-4	15	TRBD1	CASRPGQDSNQPQHF
TRBV29-1	11	TRBD1	CSHTGDTEAFF
TRBV6-5	15	NA	CASSYDSVSGNTIYF
TRBV29-1	12	NA	CSVEVWTNEQFF
TRBV19	15	TRBD1	CASRDRDFSNQPQHF
TRBV6-1	18	TRBD1	CASSEFRVDRGSYNEQFF
TRBV20-1	13	NA	CSAVEGVAYEQYF
TRBV28	14	NA	CASSMRRGAVEQYF
TRBV6-5	14	NA	CASVGQVSNQPQHF
TRBV3-1	15	NA	CASSQDAVSSDEQFF
TRBV5-1	15	TRBD1	CASSLGGQGFETQYF
TRBV28	13	NA	CASIETGNYGYTF
TRBV24-1	13	NA	CATRDGSNQPQHF
TRBV28	18	TRBD1	CASSLAGTGVGGNQPQHF
TRBV7-3	24	TRBD2	CASSSKTGTSGRDTQKFKDYEQYF
TRBV12-3/TRBV12-4	16	TRBD2	CASSLTSGRTLYEQYF
TRBV28	14	NA	CASSLIGQDYGYTF
TRBV13	15	NA	CASSLAPGSSYEQCF
TRBV11-2	13	NA	CASSFISGGELFF
TRBV7-2	14	NA	CASTLMGGQETQYF
TRBV5-1	13	NA	CASRWAALNEQFF
TRBV6-2/TRBV6-3	13	TRBD1	CASRQGAHDEQFF
TRBV5-4	14	NA	CASSATMAQETQYF